This T cell receptor beta chain was sequenced during a study of technical replicates of blood from a few donors. Germline lookup yields CDR1 SQVTM and CDR2 ANQGSEA. The CDR3 totals 14 residues. Trimming cost V 7 bases and J 4 bases; bases outside gene matches: 7. Clones were read by immunoSEQ multiplex PCR, and TCRdb kept only the in-frame ones, dropping some. The data show tens of thousands of clones, with 85% to 95% seen just once and under 4.5% held by the top ten. The receptor was isolated from a human donor in good health. Some clones in this sample may be carry-over from other donors' samples. The chain links TRBV29-1 to TRBJ2-3, with 11 nucleotides matching TRBD2. The sample taken for sequencing was PBMCs. The CDR3: CSATSGGFADTQYF. The CDR3 DNA sequence: TGCAGCGCAACTAGCGGGGGCTTCGCAGATACGCAGTATTTT.